These T cell receptor beta chains were read from a single sample in a study of identical twins. From the 5' RACE reads, TCRdb called clonotypes with MiXCR, one entry per CDR3 protein. The table shows hundreds of thousands of distinct CDR3 sequences, with 6% to 6.5% occurring only once. The sample taken for sequencing was naive T cells sorted from blood. Receptors were obtained from a man aged 18 to 35 in good health. The CDR3 runs from the conserved cysteine through the conserved F or W. The D gene is left open where the match is weak. Rows give clone size only sometimes, using once, few, many, or a class for an expanded clone.

CDR3 protein	CDR3 DNA	D gene	clone size	J gene	V gene
CASSKSRSDTQYF	TGTGCCAGCTCAAAAAGCCGATCGGATACGCAGTATTTT	NA	few	TRBJ2-3	TRBV18
CASSSDRPYGYTF	TGTGCCAGCAGCTCGGACCGGCCCTATGGCTACACCTTC	NA	NA	TRBJ1-2	TRBV5-7
CASSQGREGHEQFF	TGCGCCAGCAGCCAAGGTCGGGAGGGCCATGAGCAGTTCTTC	TRBD2	many	TRBJ2-1	TRBV4-1
CSARIISNGLLPNQPQHF	TGCAGTGCTAGAATAATTAGTAACGGACTCCTGCCTAATCAGCCCCAGCATTTT	NA	NA	TRBJ1-5	TRBV20-1
CAISGLAESTDTQYF	TGTGCCATCAGTGGTCTAGCGGAGAGCACAGATACGCAGTATTTT	TRBD2	many	TRBJ2-3	TRBV10-3
CASSPRGPGNIEAFF	TGCGCCAGCAGCCCCAGGGGCCCCGGGAACATTGAAGCTTTCTTT	NA	many	TRBJ1-1	TRBV5-1
CASTPKRSTYEQYF	TGTGCCAGTACTCCGAAGCGCTCTACCTACGAGCAGTACTTC	NA	many	TRBJ2-7	TRBV6-1
CSGKGYRGASPEAFF	TGCAGCGGAAAAGGATACAGGGGGGCCAGCCCTGAAGCTTTCTTT	TRBD1	many	TRBJ1-1	TRBV29-1
CATSRDPLASRELFF	TGTGCCACCAGCAGAGATCCACTAGCGTCCCGGGAGCTGTTTTTT	TRBD2	many	TRBJ2-2	TRBV15
CASSPRGTTGTAEQYF	TGTGCCAGCAGCCCTAGGGGGACCACAGGGACGGCCGAGCAGTACTTC	NA	many	TRBJ2-7	TRBV13
CSVAETGMITDTQYF	TGCAGCGTTGCTGAGACAGGGATGATCACAGATACGCAGTATTTT	TRBD1	many	TRBJ2-3	TRBV29-1
CASSRTGGFGNTIYF	TGTGCCAGCAGTCGAACAGGGGGTTTTGGAAACACCATATATTTT	TRBD1	once	TRBJ1-3	TRBV28
CASSTLGRSSGNTIYF	TGTGCCAGCAGCACCCTCGGACGGAGCTCTGGAAACACCATATATTTT	NA	few	TRBJ1-3	TRBV11-3
CSARTQIAGLSTDTQYF	TGCAGTGCTCGAACCCAAATAGCGGGGCTTAGCACAGATACGCAGTATTTT	TRBD2	many	TRBJ2-3	TRBV20-1
CASSFQGAEQYF	TGTGCCAGCAGTTTCCAAGGGGCCGAGCAGTACTTC	NA	many	TRBJ2-7	TRBV27
CSATASSDKNIQYF	TGCAGCGCCACGGCGTCTAGCGACAAAAACATTCAGTACTTC	NA	NA	TRBJ2-4	TRBV29-1
CASSPTRQGQGGEQFF	TGTGCCAGCTCACCGACGAGACAGGGACAAGGTGGTGAGCAGTTCTTC	TRBD1	NA	TRBJ2-1	TRBV18
CASSLSRPTSDTQYF	TGCGCCAGCAGCTTGAGCAGACCAACCTCAGATACGCAGTATTTT	NA	NA	TRBJ2-3	TRBV5-1
CSVVGAGTYNEQFF	TGCAGCGTTGTGGGAGCGGGAACCTACAATGAGCAGTTCTTC	TRBD2	many	TRBJ2-1	TRBV29-1
CSARDRGKGTGELFF	TGCAGTGCTAGAGACAGGGGGAAAGGCACCGGGGAGCTGTTTTTT	TRBD1	many	TRBJ2-2	TRBV20-1
CATSKGKETQYF	TGTGCCACCAGCAAGGGGAAAGAGACCCAGTACTTC	NA	many	TRBJ2-5	TRBV15
CASSRTQGLALSNEQFF	TGTGCCAGCAGCCGCACCCAGGGACTAGCTTTGTCCAATGAGCAGTTCTTC	TRBD2	many	TRBJ2-1	TRBV7-2
CSATPSGRGLHGYTF	TGCAGTGCTACGCCTTCGGGCAGGGGGCTTCATGGCTACACCTTC	TRBD1	many	TRBJ1-2	TRBV20-1
CASSDRDRLNEQYF	TGTGCCAGCAGCGACCGGGACAGGCTCAACGAGCAGTACTTC	TRBD1	few	TRBJ2-7	TRBV4-2
CSAPGRREQLF	TGCAGTGCTCCCGGCCGGCGGGAGCAGCTCTTC	TRBD2	few	TRBJ2-1	TRBV20-1
CASRAGDEQFF	TGTGCCAGCAGAGCGGGAGATGAGCAGTTCTTC	TRBD2	many	TRBJ2-1	TRBV12-3/TRBV12-4
CASSIVSNTEAFF	TGTGCCAGTAGTATCGTATCTAACACTGAAGCTTTCTTT	NA	few	TRBJ1-1	TRBV19
CASRKGGVSGLQPQHF	TGTGCCAGCAGAAAGGGAGGGGTCAGTGGACTTCAGCCCCAGCATTTT	NA	many	TRBJ1-5	TRBV28
CASRWDSWNYEQYF	TGCGCCAGCCGTTGGGACAGCTGGAACTACGAGCAGTACTTC	TRBD1	many	TRBJ2-7	TRBV5-1
CASSRLHRDRDYWEQYF	TGTGCCAGCAGCCGATTACACCGGGACAGGGACTATTGGGAGCAGTACTTC	TRBD1	few	TRBJ2-7	TRBV3-1
CASSLGRLDHNEQFF	TGTGCCAGCAGCCTAGGGAGGCTAGACCACAATGAGCAGTTCTTC	NA	NA	TRBJ2-1	TRBV7-8
CASSYNHGSEQFF	TGTGCCAGCAGTTACAATCACGGGAGTGAGCAGTTCTTC	NA	many	TRBJ2-1	TRBV6-5
CASRQQGDEEKLFF	TGTGCCAGCAGACAACAGGGGGACGAGGAAAAACTGTTTTTT	TRBD1	many	TRBJ1-4	TRBV6-1
CATSVPGTSDTQYF	TGTGCCACCAGTGTTCCCGGGACTAGCGATACGCAGTATTTT	TRBD2	many	TRBJ2-3	TRBV24-1
CASSLGPRENTEAFF	TGCGCCAGCAGCTTGGGGCCCAGGGAAAACACTGAAGCTTTCTTT	NA	NA	TRBJ1-1	TRBV5-1
CASSYSRDTDTQYF	TGTGCCAGCAGTTACTCGCGGGACACAGATACGCAGTATTTT	NA	many	TRBJ2-3	TRBV6-5
CAWSRPPNNEQFF	TGTGCCTGGAGTCGTCCTCCAAACAATGAGCAGTTCTTC	NA	NA	TRBJ2-1	TRBV30
CASSKGQPYNEQFF	TGCGCCAGCAGCAAGGGACAGCCCTACAATGAGCAGTTCTTC	TRBD1	many	TRBJ2-1	TRBV5-1
CASSLVTPGGQNIQYF	TGTGCCAGCAGTTTAGTAACGCCAGGGGGCCAAAACATTCAGTACTTC	TRBD1	few	TRBJ2-4	TRBV27
CASSVEGRNYGYTF	TGTGCCAGCAGCGTAGAGGGCAGAAACTATGGCTACACCTTC	NA	NA	TRBJ1-2	TRBV9
CSVGHRDRAYNEQFF	TGCAGCGTTGGTCACCGGGACAGGGCCTACAATGAGCAGTTCTTC	TRBD1	NA	TRBJ2-1	TRBV29-1
CASSQVGLASETQYF	TGCGCCAGCAGCCAAGTAGGGCTAGCGAGCGAGACCCAGTACTTC	NA	NA	TRBJ2-5	TRBV4-1
CASSQSYSNQPQHF	TGTGCCAGCAGCCAAAGTTATAGCAATCAGCCCCAGCATTTT	NA	NA	TRBJ1-5	TRBV7-2
CASSARDRDGYTF	TGTGCCAGCAGTGCCCGGGACAGGGATGGCTACACCTTC	TRBD1	NA	TRBJ1-2	TRBV12-3/TRBV12-4
CASSLPEGALHF	TGTGCCAGCAGCTTACCCGAGGGGGCCCTCCACTTT	NA	many	TRBJ1-6	TRBV7-8
CAGLTELVNEQFF	TGTGCCGGCTTGACGGAATTAGTAAATGAGCAGTTCTTC	NA	NA	TRBJ2-1	TRBV7-9